One T cell receptor (beta chain) is described in this entry. Self-reported history from a screening survey and questionnaire set each donor's cohort. These data are taken from a study of blood T cell repertoires in COVID-19. Study overall: Some COVID-19 samples were acute and others convalescent; all came from the United States, Italy and Spain. The analysed material was cDNA or gDNA that came from T cells, B-cell-depleted T cells, or PBMCs.

The CDR3 covers 13 residues. Between the trimmed V and J ends, which lost 5 bases and 4 bases, there was a span of 12 bases. CDR1 and CDR2 from the germline V gene are GTSNPN and SVGIG (reference sequence). In the original workflow: Estimation of nucleated cell counts relied on the amplification of reference gene primers. Profiling relied on immunoSEQ multiplex PCR, and the TCRdb table lists in-frame clones only, not all of them. D and trimming were read from the DNA, whereas the V and J calls and clone size are those reported in that table. Among approximately 470,000 clones listed, around 90% were seen once.

The sequenced sample was PBMCs or T cells enriched from blood (not recorded which). This chain links TRBV30 with TRBJ1-5; a weak D match, TRBD1 (5 bases). The TCR sequence derives from a woman between 18 and 29 years old who had recovered from COVID-19. CDR3 in amino acids: CAWAPGVNQPQHF. The CDR3 DNA follows: TGTGCCTGGGCCCCGGGGGTTAATCAGCCCCAGCATTTT.